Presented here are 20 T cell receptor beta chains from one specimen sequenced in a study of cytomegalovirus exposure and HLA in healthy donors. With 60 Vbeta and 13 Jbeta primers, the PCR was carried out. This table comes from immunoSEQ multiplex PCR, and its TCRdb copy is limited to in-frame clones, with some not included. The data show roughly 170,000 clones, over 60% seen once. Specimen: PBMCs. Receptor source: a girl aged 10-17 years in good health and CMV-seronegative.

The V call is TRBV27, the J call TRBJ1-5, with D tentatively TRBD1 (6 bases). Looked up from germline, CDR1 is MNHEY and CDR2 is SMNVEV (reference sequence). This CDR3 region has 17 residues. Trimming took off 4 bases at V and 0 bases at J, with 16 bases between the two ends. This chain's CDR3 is CASSSRKDSYSNQPQHF. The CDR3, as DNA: TGTGCCAGCAGTTCCCGTAAGGACAGCTATAGCAATCAGCCCCAGCATTTT.

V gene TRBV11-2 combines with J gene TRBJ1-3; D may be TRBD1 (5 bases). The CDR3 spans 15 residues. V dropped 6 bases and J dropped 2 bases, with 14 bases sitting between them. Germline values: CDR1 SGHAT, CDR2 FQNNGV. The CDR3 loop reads CASRAIKGAGNTIYF. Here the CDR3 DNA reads TGTGCCAGCAGAGCTATTAAAGGGGCTGGAAACACCATATATTTT.

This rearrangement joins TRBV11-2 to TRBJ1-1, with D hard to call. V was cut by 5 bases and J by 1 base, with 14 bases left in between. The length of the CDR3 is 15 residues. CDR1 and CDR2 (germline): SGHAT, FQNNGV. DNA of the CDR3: TGTGCCAGCAGCCTCTTCGGCGGGTCGAACACTGAAGCTTTCTTT. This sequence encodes CASSLFGGSNTEAFF.

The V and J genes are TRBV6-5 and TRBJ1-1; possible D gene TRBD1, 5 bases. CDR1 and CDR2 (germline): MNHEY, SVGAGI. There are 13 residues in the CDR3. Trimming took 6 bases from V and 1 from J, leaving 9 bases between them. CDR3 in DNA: TGTGCCAGCAGCGGCAGGGCGAACACTGAAGCTTTCTTT. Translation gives CASSGRANTEAFF.

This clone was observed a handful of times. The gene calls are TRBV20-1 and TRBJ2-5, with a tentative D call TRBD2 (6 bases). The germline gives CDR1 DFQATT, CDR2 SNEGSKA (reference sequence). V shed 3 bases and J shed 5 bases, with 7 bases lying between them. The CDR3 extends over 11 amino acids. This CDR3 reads CSAREGETQYF. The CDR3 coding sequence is TGCAGTGCTAGGGAGGGGGAGACCCAGTACTTC.

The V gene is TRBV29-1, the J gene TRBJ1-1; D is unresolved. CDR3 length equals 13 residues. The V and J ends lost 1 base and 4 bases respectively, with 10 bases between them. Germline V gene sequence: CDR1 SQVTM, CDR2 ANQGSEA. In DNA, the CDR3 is TGCAGCGTTGAAGCGGGGAGCGGCACTGAAGCTTTCTTT. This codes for CSVEAGSGTEAFF.

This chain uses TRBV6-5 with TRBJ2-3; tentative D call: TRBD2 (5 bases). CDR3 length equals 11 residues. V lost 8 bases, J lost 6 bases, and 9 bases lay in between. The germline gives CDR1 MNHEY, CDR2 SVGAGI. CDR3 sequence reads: CASRTFDTQYF. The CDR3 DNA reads TGTGCCAGCCGGACTTTCGATACGCAGTATTTT.

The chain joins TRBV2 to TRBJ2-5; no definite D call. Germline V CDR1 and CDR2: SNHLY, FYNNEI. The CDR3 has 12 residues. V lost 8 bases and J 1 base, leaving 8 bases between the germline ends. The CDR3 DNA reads TGTGCCAGCGGTCTAAGCCAAGAGACCCAGTACTTC. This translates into CASGLSQETQYF. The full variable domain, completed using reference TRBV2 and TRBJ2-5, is EPEVTQTPSHQVTQMGQEVILRCVPISNHLYFYWYRQILGQKVEFLVSFYNNEISEKSEIFDDQFSVERPDGSNFTLKIRSTKLEDSAMYFCASGLSQETQYFGPGTRLLVL.

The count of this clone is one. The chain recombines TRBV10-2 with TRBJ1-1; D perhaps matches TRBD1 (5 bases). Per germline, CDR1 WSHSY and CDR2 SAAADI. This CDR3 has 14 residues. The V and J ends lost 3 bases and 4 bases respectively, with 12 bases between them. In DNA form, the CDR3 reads TGCGCCAGCAGTGAATCCGGGGGGGGCACTGAAGCTTTCTTT. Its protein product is CASSESGGGTEAFF.

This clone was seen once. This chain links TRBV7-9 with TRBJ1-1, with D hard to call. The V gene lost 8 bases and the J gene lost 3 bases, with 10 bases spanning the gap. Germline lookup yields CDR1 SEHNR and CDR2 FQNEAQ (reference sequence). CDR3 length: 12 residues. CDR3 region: CASLKGDTEAFF. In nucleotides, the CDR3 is TGTGCCAGCTTGAAGGGAGACACTGAAGCTTTCTTT.

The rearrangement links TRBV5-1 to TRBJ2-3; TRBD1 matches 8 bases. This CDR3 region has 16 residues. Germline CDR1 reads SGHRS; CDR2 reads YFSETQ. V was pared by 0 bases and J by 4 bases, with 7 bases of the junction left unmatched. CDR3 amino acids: CASSLDRGRIADTQYF. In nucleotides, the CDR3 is TGCGCCAGCAGCTTGGACAGGGGGAGGATCGCAGATACGCAGTATTTT.

CDR3 DNA sequence: TGTGCCAGCAGTGAGGGCAGCACTGAAGCTTTCTTT. It specifies CASSEGSTEAFF. This chain uses TRBV2 with TRBJ1-1; no clear D gene. V was trimmed by 3 bases and J by 4 bases, leaving 6 bases between them. The CDR3 covers 12 residues. In germline, CDR1 is SNHLY, CDR2 FYNNEI.

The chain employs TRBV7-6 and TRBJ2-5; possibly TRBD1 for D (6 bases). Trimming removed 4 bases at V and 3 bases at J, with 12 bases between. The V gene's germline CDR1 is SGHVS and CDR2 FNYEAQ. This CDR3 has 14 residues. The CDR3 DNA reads TGTGCCAGCAGCTCTAGGGGGACGGAAGAGACCCAGTACTTC. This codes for CASSSRGTEETQYF.

CDR3 region: CASGVPSGDLNTGELFF. The CDR3 DNA sequence: TGTGCCAGCGGAGTTCCTAGCGGGGACCTGAACACCGGGGAGCTGTTTTTT. The V call is TRBV6-4, the J call TRBJ2-2; 9 bases align to TRBD2. Looked up from germline, CDR1 is MRHNA and CDR2 is SNTAGT. The CDR3 totals 17 residues. The V and J ends lost 8 bases and 1 base, in that order; junction bases with no gene match: 11.

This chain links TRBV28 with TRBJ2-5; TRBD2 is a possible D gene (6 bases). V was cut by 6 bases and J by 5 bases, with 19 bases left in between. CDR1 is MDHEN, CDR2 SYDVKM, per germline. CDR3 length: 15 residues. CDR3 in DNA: TGTGCCAGCAGCCTAGCGTCTGCGTGGGGGGAGACCCAGTACTTC. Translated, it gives CASSLASAWGETQYF.

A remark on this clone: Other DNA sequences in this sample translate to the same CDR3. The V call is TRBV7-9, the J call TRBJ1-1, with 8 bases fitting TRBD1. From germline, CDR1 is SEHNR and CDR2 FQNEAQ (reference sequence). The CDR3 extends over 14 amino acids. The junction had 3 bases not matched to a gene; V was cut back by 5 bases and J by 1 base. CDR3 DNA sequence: TGTGCCAGCAGCCCTACAGGGGGGAACACTGAAGCTTTCTTT. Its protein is CASSPTGGNTEAFF.

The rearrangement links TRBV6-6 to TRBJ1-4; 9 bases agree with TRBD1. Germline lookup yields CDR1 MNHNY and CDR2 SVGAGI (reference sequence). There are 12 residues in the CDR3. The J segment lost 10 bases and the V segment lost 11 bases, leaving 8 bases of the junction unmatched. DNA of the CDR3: TGTGCCCACCGACAGGGGGATGGAAAACTGTTTTTT. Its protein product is CAHRQGDGKLFF.

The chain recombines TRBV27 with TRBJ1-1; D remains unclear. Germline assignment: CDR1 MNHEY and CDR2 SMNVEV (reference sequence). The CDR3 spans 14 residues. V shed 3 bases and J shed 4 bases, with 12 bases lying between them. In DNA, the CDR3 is TGTGCCAGCAGTTTCAGCGGTTCGGGCACTGAAGCTTTCTTT. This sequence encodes CASSFSGSGTEAFF.

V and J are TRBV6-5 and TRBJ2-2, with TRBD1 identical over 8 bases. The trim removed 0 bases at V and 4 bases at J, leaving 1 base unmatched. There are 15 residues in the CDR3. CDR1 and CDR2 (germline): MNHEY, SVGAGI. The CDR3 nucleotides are TGTGCCAGCAGTTACTCGACAGGGGTCACCGGGGAGCTGTTTTTT. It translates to CASSYSTGVTGELFF.

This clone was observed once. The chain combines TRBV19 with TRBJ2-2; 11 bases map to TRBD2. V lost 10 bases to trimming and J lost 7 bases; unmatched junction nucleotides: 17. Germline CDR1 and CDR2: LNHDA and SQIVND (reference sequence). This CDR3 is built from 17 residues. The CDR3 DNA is TGTGCCACCACCCAGGGGGTAGCGGGGGGGCTCGGCGGGGAGCTGTTTTTT. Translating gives CATTQGVAGGLGGELFF.